The T cell receptor (beta chain) described here comes from a study of T cell responses to AZD1222 COVID-19 vaccine. TCRdb's copy holds only in-frame clones and misses some; the assay was immunoSEQ multiplex PCR. In the table there are some 150,000 clones, over 75% of which are singletons. V lost 5 bases, J lost 4 bases, and 8 bases stayed unmatched. From germline, CDR1 is LGHDT and CDR2 YNNKEL (reference sequence). The CDR3 has 15 residues. The V call is TRBV3-1 (or the pseudogene TRBV3-2), the J call TRBJ2-1, with 7 bases aligning to TRBD2. Sample: peripheral blood, taken 28 days after the second dose of the MenACWY control vaccine. The TCR originated in an adult who received the MenACWY meningococcal vaccine as a control. CDR3 sequence: CASSLKRDLYNEQFF. CDR3 coding DNA: TGTGCCAGCAGCTTAAAGCGGGATCTTTACAATGAGCAGTTCTTC.